The 31 T cell receptor beta chains below come from one sample, sequenced in a study of control samples from healthy donors and cancer patients. Some clones are missing from TCRdb's copy, which holds only in-frame ones; the method was immunoSEQ multiplex PCR. The sample lists over 100,000 clones, approximately 90% seen once, with roughly 3.3% in the top ten. Sequenced input: blood. Source of these receptors: a man aged 35-49 years in good health.

The chain combines TRBV5-6 with TRBJ1-5; D gene unclear. CDR1 is SGHDT and CDR2 is YYEEEE in the germline V gene. The CDR3 consists of 16 residues. V was trimmed by 4 bases and J by 2 bases, leaving 16 bases between them. For the CDR3, the DNA is TGTGCCAGCAGCACAAGGACGAGGGAAGGCAATCAGCCCCAGCATTTT. It yields the protein CASSTRTREGNQPQHF.

The chain is built from TRBV28 and TRBJ2-2; D is undetermined. V shed 4 bases and J shed 3 bases, with 3 bases lying between them. This CDR3 is built from 12 residues. Germline values: CDR1 MDHEN, CDR2 SYDVKM. The chain's CDR3 is CASSWYTGELFF. CDR3 coding DNA: TGTGCCAGCAGTTGGTACACCGGGGAGCTGTTTTTT.

The chain uses TRBV4-1 and TRBJ2-2, with 9 bases fitting TRBD2. The CDR3 contains 16 residues. The V segment lost 2 bases and the J segment 1 base; nucleotides outside the gene matches: 2. CDR1 and CDR2 from the germline V gene are MGHRA and YSYEKL. The DNA of the CDR3 is TGCGCCAGCAGCCAACTAGCGGGGAAGAACACCGGGGAGCTGTTTTTT. The encoded protein is CASSQLAGKNTGELFF.

V and J are TRBV4-2 and TRBJ1-4; D might be TRBD1 (5 bases). CDR1 and CDR2 (germline): LGHNA, YNFKEQ. Trimming removed 3 bases at V and 5 bases at J, with 13 bases between. The CDR3 consists of 15 residues. The CDR3 spells CASSHYGGGNEKLFF. The CDR3 DNA is TGTGCCAGCAGCCACTACGGGGGGGGAAATGAAAAACTGTTTTTT.

V is TRBV7-3 and J is TRBJ2-7, with 9 bases fitting TRBD2. CDR1 is SGHTA and CDR2 is FQGTGA in the germline V gene. The J segment lost 2 bases and the V segment lost 0 bases, leaving 2 bases of the junction unmatched. The CDR3 length is 15 residues. The CDR3, as DNA: TGTGCCAGCAGCTTAACGGCGGGGGGGCCCTACGAGCAGTACTTC. Its translation: CASSLTAGGPYEQYF.

The chain has TRBV7-8 and TRBJ2-2, with 12 bases fitting TRBD1. Germline trimming cut 5 bases from V and 4 bases from J; bases unmatched to any gene: 5. The germline gives CDR1 SGHVS, CDR2 FQNEAQ. The CDR3 contains 16 residues. The CDR3 here is CASSLGTGGFTGELFF. CDR3 nucleotides: TGTGCCAGCAGCCTCGGGACAGGGGGCTTCACCGGGGAGCTGTTTTTT.

This clone was recorded only once. The chain uses TRBV7-9 and TRBJ1-4, with 7 bases aligning to TRBD1. The J segment lost 3 bases and the V segment lost 4 bases, leaving 5 bases of the junction unmatched. The CDR3 spans 15 residues. Looked up from germline, CDR1 is SEHNR and CDR2 is FQNEAQ (reference sequence). CDR3 sequence: CASSSRDSSNEKLFF. The CDR3 nucleotides read TGTGCCAGCAGCTCCCGGGACAGCTCTAATGAAAAACTGTTTTTT.

The rearrangement links TRBV9 to TRBJ2-5; TRBD2 matches 14 bases. CDR1 is SGDLS, CDR2 YYNGEE, per germline. V gave up 1 base and J gave up 2 bases; unmatched junction bases: 7. CDR3 length: 18 residues. CDR3 amino acids: CASSVIPGTSGGQETQYF. Here the CDR3 DNA reads TGTGCCAGCAGCGTAATCCCCGGGACTAGCGGGGGTCAAGAGACCCAGTACTTC.

This clone was picked up one time. The chain couples TRBV6-5 to TRBJ2-3, with TRBD1 matching over 8 bases. From germline, CDR1 is MNHEY and CDR2 SVGAGI. The CDR3 has 15 residues. The ends lost 6 bases at V and 2 bases at J; junction bases unmatched: 7. CDR3 in DNA: TGTGCCAGCAGCCCCGGGACAGGATTCACAGATACGCAGTATTTT. Translating it yields CASSPGTGFTDTQYF.

The chain employs TRBV3-1 (or the pseudogene TRBV3-2) and TRBJ1-2; D gene unclear. V was cut by 1 base and J by 8 bases, with 14 bases left in between. The CDR3 is made up of 14 amino acids. Germline V CDR1 and CDR2: LGHDT, YNNKEL (reference sequence). CDR3: CASSQAMGMGGYTF. The CDR3 region has the DNA TGTGCCAGCAGCCAAGCGATGGGGATGGGCGGCTACACCTTC.

This clone appeared a single time. The chain is built from TRBV27 and TRBJ2-1, with 10 bases fitting TRBD1. The CDR3 is 15 residues long. Germline loops: CDR1 MNHEY, CDR2 SMNVEV (reference sequence). Trimming cost V 4 bases and J 8 bases; bases outside gene matches: 8. The CDR3: CASSSPGQGTYEQFF. CDR3 nucleotide sequence: TGTGCCAGCAGTTCCCCGGGACAGGGGACGTATGAGCAGTTCTTC.

The J gene is TRBJ2-3, the V gene TRBV5-1; 8 bases match TRBD2. V dropped 4 bases and J dropped 6; count of bases not matched to a gene: 10. The germline V gene encodes CDR1 SGHRS and CDR2 YFSETQ. The CDR3 consists of 15 residues. The CDR3 bases are TGCGCCAGCAGCCCTAAGCCCGGGGGGGCTGATACGCAGTATTTT. Residues: CASSPKPGGADTQYF.

This clone showed up just once. This rearrangement joins TRBV15 to TRBJ1-1; D is uncertain. The CDR3 length is 14 residues. The V gene lost 1 base and the J gene lost 0 bases, with 6 bases spanning the gap. Germline CDR1 reads LNHNV; CDR2 reads YYDKDF (reference sequence). The CDR3 DNA follows: TGTGCCACCAGCAGAGGGAAGGTGAACACTGAAGCTTTCTTT. This gives the protein CATSRGKVNTEAFF. Full variable domain (remainder filled in from reference TRBV15 and TRBJ1-1): DAMVIQNPRYQVTQFGKPVTLSCSQTLNHNVMYWYQQKSSQAPKLLFHYYDKDFNNEADTPDNFQSRRPNTSFCFLDIRSPGLGDTAMYLCATSRGKVNTEAFFGQGTRLTVV.

The chain combines TRBV11-2 with TRBJ2-7; TRBD1 might be the D (5 bases). Germline CDR1 reads SGHAT; CDR2 reads FQNNGV. The V and J ends lost 4 bases and 7 bases respectively, with 20 bases between them. The CDR3 length is 15 residues. The CDR3 here is CASSSQTEKRKEQYF. The CDR3 DNA is TGTGCCAGCAGCTCCCAGACAGAGAAAAGGAAGGAGCAGTACTTC. The full variable domain, in which reference TRBV11-2 and TRBJ2-7 provide the parts outside the CDR3, is EAGVAQSPRYKIIEKRQSVAFWCNPISGHATLYWYQQILGQGPKLLIQFQNNGVVDDSQLPKDRFSAERLKGVDSTLKIQPAKLEDSAVYLCASSSQTEKRKEQYFGPGTRLTVT.

V is TRBV19 and J is TRBJ2-1; TRBD1 aligns across 12 bases. V lost 5 bases to trimming and J lost 6 bases; unmatched junction nucleotides: 11. Germline V gene data show CDR1 as LNHDA and CDR2 as SQIVND (reference sequence). The CDR3 has 17 residues. The CDR3 DNA follows: TGTGCCAGTAGTTTCATCACCGGGACAGGGGGCCTCAATGAGCAGTTCTTC. It is translated as CASSFITGTGGLNEQFF. The full variable domain, its missing parts supplied by reference TRBV19 and TRBJ2-1, is DGGITQSPKYLFRKEGQNVTLSCEQNLNHDAMYWYRQDPGQGLRLIYYSQIVNDFQKGDIAEGYSVSREKKESFPLTVTSAQKNPTAFYLCASSFITGTGGLNEQFFGPGTRLTVL.

The V and J genes are TRBV9 and TRBJ1-1, with 7 nucleotides matching TRBD1. The CDR3 has 13 amino acids. Germline values: CDR1 SGDLS, CDR2 YYNGEE. The trim removed 5 bases at V and 2 bases at J, leaving 3 bases unmatched. This CDR3 reads CASRGTENTEAFF. In DNA, the CDR3 is TGTGCCAGCAGGGGGACAGAAAACACTGAAGCTTTCTTT.

The V and J genes are TRBV28 and TRBJ2-7; D ambiguous. Germline V CDR1 and CDR2: MDHEN, SYDVKM. The CDR3 extends over 13 amino acids. V lost 3 bases and J lost 3, with 9 bases in between. CDR3 DNA sequence: TGTGCCAGCAGTTTCGCAGCTTTCTACGAGCAGTACTTC. Translating gives CASSFAAFYEQYF.

The gene calls are TRBV6-2 or TRBV6-3 and TRBJ1-2; possibly TRBD1 for D (5 bases). V lost 4 bases and J 0 bases, leaving 12 bases between the germline ends. There are 15 residues in the CDR3. Per the germline V gene, CDR1 is MNHEY and CDR2 is SVGEGT. DNA of the CDR3: TGTGCCAGCAGTTTACGGGGGGGAGCTAACTATGGCTACACCTTC. Translating gives CASSLRGGANYGYTF.

The table lists this clone with a few counts. This chain joins TRBV6-1 and TRBJ2-1; D is undetermined. Germline V CDR1 and CDR2: MNHNS, SASEGT. V lost 2 bases to trimming and J lost 0 bases, with 8 bases between them. This CDR3 has 15 amino acids. This CDR3 is CASSERWSSYNEQFF. CDR3 in DNA: TGTGCCAGCAGTGAACGCTGGAGCTCCTACAATGAGCAGTTCTTC.

The chain links TRBV7-8 to TRBJ2-7, with D possibly called TRBD1 or TRBD2 (5 bases each). Trimming removed 3 bases at V and 3 bases at J, with 12 bases between. Germline assignment: CDR1 SGHVS and CDR2 FQNEAQ. The CDR3 covers 14 residues. The CDR3 loop is CASSFGTELYEQYF. In DNA form, the CDR3 reads TGTGCCAGCAGCTTCGGGACGGAGCTCTACGAGCAGTACTTC.

This clone was observed a few times. This sample includes further DNA sequences coding for the same CDR3. The chain couples TRBV19 to TRBJ1-5; D unresolved. CDR1 and CDR2 from the germline V gene are LNHDA and SQIVND (reference sequence). This CDR3 is built from 14 residues. V gave up 1 base and J gave up 1 base, with 5 bases separating them. This CDR3 is CASSIGDSNQPQHF. The CDR3 DNA reads as TGTGCCAGTAGTATAGGCGACAGCAATCAGCCCCAGCATTTT.

Points on this clone: Distinct nucleotide sequences in the sample also encode this CDR3. The chain combines TRBV7-9 with TRBJ2-7; 8 bases agree with TRBD1. Germline trimming cut 3 bases from V and 2 bases from J; bases unmatched to any gene: 3. CDR3 length: 14 amino acids. The germline CDR1 and CDR2 sequences are SEHNR and FQNEAQ (reference sequence). CDR3 bases: TGTGCCAGCAGCTTTACAGGGGGTACCTACGAGCAGTACTTC. Encoded protein: CASSFTGGTYEQYF. The variable domain in full, with the rest retrieved from reference TRBV7-9 and TRBJ2-7, is DTGVSQNPRHKITKRGQNVTFRCDPISEHNRLYWYRQTLGQGPEFLTYFQNEAQLEKSRLLSDRFSAERPKGSFSTLEIQRTEQGDSAMYLCASSFTGGTYEQYFGPGTRLTVT.

The V call is TRBV19, the J call TRBJ1-6; D gene ambiguous. The CDR3 runs 15 residues. The ends were cut back, 3 bases at V and 2 bases at J, with 8 bases in the middle. Germline CDR1 LNHDA, CDR2 SQIVND (reference sequence). CDR3 coding DNA: TGTGCCAGTAGTATCCAGTTAACCTATAATTCACCCCTCCACTTT. Protein: CASSIQLTYNSPLHF. The variable domain in full, completed from reference TRBV19 and TRBJ1-6, reads DGGITQSPKYLFRKEGQNVTLSCEQNLNHDAMYWYRQDPGQGLRLIYYSQIVNDFQKGDIAEGYSVSREKKESFPLTVTSAQKNPTAFYLCASSIQLTYNSPLHFGNGTRLTVT.

The chain has TRBV12-5 and TRBJ2-5, with D possibly TRBD2 on 7 matching bases. CDR1 is LGHNT and CDR2 is FRNRAP in the germline V gene. The length of the CDR3 is 14 residues. V was pared by 0 bases and J by 5 bases, with 10 bases between. CDR3 sequence reads: CASGLVTGGETQYF. DNA of the CDR3: TGTGCTAGTGGTTTGGTAACGGGGGGCGAGACCCAGTACTTC.

The rearrangement links TRBV6-6 to TRBJ1-4; D is undetermined. Per germline, CDR1 MNHNY and CDR2 SVGAGI (reference sequence). Trimming cost V 5 bases and J 0 bases, with 10 bases left between them. CDR3 length: 15 amino acids. The CDR3 reads CASSDDRATNEKLFF. DNA of the CDR3: TGTGCCAGCAGTGATGACCGGGCAACTAATGAAAAACTGTTTTTT.

This clone is a singleton in its sample. CDR3 protein: CATSDRGQGSNQPQHF. CDR3 bases: TGTGCCACCAGTGACCGGGGACAGGGAAGCAATCAGCCCCAGCATTTT. The chain couples TRBV24-1 to TRBJ1-5; 9 bases align to TRBD1. With V trimmed by 4 bases and J by 1 base, 4 bases remained unmatched. The CDR3 spans 16 residues. Germline V gene data show CDR1 as KGHDR and CDR2 as SFDVKD.

J is TRBJ2-7 and V is TRBV6-5; D gene ambiguous. V was shortened by 5 bases and J by 2 bases, with 7 bases between the two germline ends. The CDR3 runs to 12 residues. Germline V gene lookup returns CDR1 MNHEY and CDR2 SVGAGI. CDR3 in DNA: TGTGCCAGCAGTAGAGTAACCTACGAGCAGTACTTC. This encodes CASSRVTYEQYF.

The chain links TRBV9 to TRBJ2-3, with D uncertain. There are 14 residues in the CDR3. Germline CDR1 reads SGDLS; CDR2 reads YYNGEE. V was trimmed by 1 base and J by 5 bases, leaving 11 bases between them. CDR3 loop: CASSVSPRGDTQYF. CDR3 in DNA: TGTGCCAGCAGCGTATCCCCCCGCGGAGATACGCAGTATTTT.

The chain has TRBV24-1 and TRBJ2-5, with TRBD1 identical over 11 bases. V gave up 3 bases and J gave up 7 bases; unmatched junction bases: 6. Germline V CDR1 and CDR2: KGHDR, SFDVKD. The CDR3 covers 15 residues. The CDR3: CATSDEGQGVVTQYF. CDR3 nucleotide sequence: TGTGCCACCAGTGATGAGGGACAGGGGGTTGTGACCCAGTACTTC.

The chain is built from TRBV19 and TRBJ2-7; the match to TRBD1 covers 7 bases. The CDR3 covers 14 residues. Germline values: CDR1 LNHDA, CDR2 SQIVND (reference sequence). The V and J ends lost 10 bases and 1 base, in that order; junction bases with no gene match: 10. CDR3 in DNA: TGTGCCACCAAGACCGGGACAGCTTCCTACGAGCAGTACTTC. Translating it yields CATKTGTASYEQYF.

J is TRBJ1-1 and V is TRBV2; tentative D call: TRBD1 (6 bases). The V end lost 4 bases, the J end lost 1 base, and 10 bases lay between the germline ends. CDR1 is SNHLY and CDR2 is FYNNEI in the germline V gene. The CDR3 extends over 14 amino acids. The chain's CDR3 is CASSAQGKNTEAFF. CDR3 sequence (DNA): TGTGCCAGCAGTGCACAGGGCAAGAACACTGAAGCTTTCTTT.